This TCR beta chain is from a study of CD8 T cells in Susac syndrome. Overall study findings and caveats: That the number of individuals in its TCR sequencing and HLA analysis was relatively small was acknowledged by the study.

CD8+ and CD4+ T cells taken from blood had their TCR beta sequenced. TEMRA cells were FACS-enriched, while CD8+ and CD4+ T cells were negatively isolated. This CDR3 region has 13 residues. Germline V gene data show CDR1 as SEHNR and CDR2 as FQNEAQ (reference sequence). Trimming removed 7 bases at V and 4 bases at J, with 12 bases between. RNA totalling roughly 0.45 to 1 ug underwent reverse transcription with random hexamers. TCR beta CDR3 was amplified by immunoSEQ covering 54 Vbeta and 13 Jbeta. MiXCR was run by TCRdb on the immunoSEQ multiplex PCR reads, yielding one entry per CDR3 protein. This sample has over 100,000 distinct CDR3 sequences; roughly 97% occur once, and the top ten carry about 0.1%. On this clonotype: What it recognizes is unknown.

The specimen was CD4+ T cells from PBMCs. The chain combines TRBV7-9 with TRBJ2-3, with a possible D match to TRBD1 (5 bases). The sequence came from a human donor in good health. The CDR3 is CASTKGAPDTQYF. CDR3 coding DNA: TGTGCCAGCACCAAAGGGGCGCCAGATACGCAGTATTTT.